The clone carrying this TCR beta chain was seen a few times. In TCRdb, the 5' RACE reads were re-called with MiXCR into one record per CDR3 protein. The sample lists 450,000 to 650,000 distinct CDR3 sequences, 9.6% occurring once. The data are from a study of identical twins. The germline CDR1 and CDR2 sequences are SEHNR and FQNEAQ (reference sequence). Trimming removed 5 bases from V and 2 bases from J, with 18 bases in between. This CDR3 contains 16 residues. These sequences were also reported in another study, on yellow fever vaccine responses in identical twins.

The receptor's source is a woman under 30 in good health. The rearrangement joins TRBV7-9 to TRBJ2-5; possible D gene TRBD2, 5 bases. Sequenced input: PBMCs. The CDR3 is CASSPKAPGKQETQYF. The CDR3, as DNA: TGTGCCAGCAGCCCCAAGGCTCCCGGGAAACAAGAGACCCAGTACTTC. Complete variable domain (other parts from reference TRBV7-9 and TRBJ2-5): DTGVSQNPRHKITKRGQNVTFRCDPISEHNRLYWYRQTLGQGPEFLTYFQNEAQLEKSRLLSDRFSAERPKGSFSTLEIQRTEQGDSAMYLCASSPKAPGKQETQYFGPGTRLLVL.